This TCR beta chain was recorded in a study of shared clonotypes between healthy human individuals. Overall study: Donors had three CD4 naive, three CD4 memory, two CD8 naive and one CD8 memory plate apiece.

None of the donors, who were healthy HIV-negative adults, had recently had acute infections or vaccinations. Trimming removed 6 bases at V and 12 bases at J, with 11 bases between. The germline V gene encodes CDR1 SNHLY and CDR2 FYNNEI. The CDR3 runs to 11 residues. As to this clone: The antigen is undetermined.

Whole-study results and caveats: An anticipated effect of sequencing depth on clonotype sharing among donors was recognized. Naive subsets usually exceeded memory subsets in estimated richness.

Libraries were prepared by immunoSEQ multiplex PCR; TCRdb keeps only in-frame clonotypes and omits some of them. The table records some 1,400,000 clones, approximately 96% of them present only once. This chain links TRBV2 with TRBJ1-4; D not resolved. Source material: naive CD4+ T cells sorted from blood. Subset specified: CD45RA+ positively selected. This TCR came from a man under 40 in good health. CDR3 DNA: TGTGCCAGCAGACGTGTAAGGGAACTGTTTTTT. This translates into CASRRVRELFF.